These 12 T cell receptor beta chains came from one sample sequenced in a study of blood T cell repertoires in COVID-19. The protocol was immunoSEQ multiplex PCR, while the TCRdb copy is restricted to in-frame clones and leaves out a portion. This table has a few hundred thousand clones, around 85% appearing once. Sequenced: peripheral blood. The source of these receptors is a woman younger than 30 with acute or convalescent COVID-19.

The CDR3 bases are TGTGCCAGCAGCCCCTCAGGGAAAAGGGACACCGGGGAGCTGTTTTTT. It encodes CASSPSGKRDTGELFF. This chain connects TRBV14 to TRBJ2-2; possibly TRBD1 for D (5 bases). Germline V gene sequence: CDR1 SGHDN, CDR2 FVKESK. The CDR3 sequence is 16 residues long. V shed 4 bases and J shed 3 bases, with 15 bases lying between them.

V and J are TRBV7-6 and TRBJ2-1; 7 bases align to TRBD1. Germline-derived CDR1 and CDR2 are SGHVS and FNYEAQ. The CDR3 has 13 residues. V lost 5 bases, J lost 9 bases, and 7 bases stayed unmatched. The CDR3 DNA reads TGTGCCAGCAGCAGAGGGGGCCGGAGTGAGCAGTTCTTC. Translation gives CASSRGGRSEQFF.

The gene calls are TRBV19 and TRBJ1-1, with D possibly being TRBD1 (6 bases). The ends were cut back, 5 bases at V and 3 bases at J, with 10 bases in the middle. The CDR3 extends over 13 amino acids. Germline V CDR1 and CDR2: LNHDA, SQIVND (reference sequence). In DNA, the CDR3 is TGTGCCAGTAGTCCTTACAGGGACACTGAAGCTTTCTTT. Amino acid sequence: CASSPYRDTEAFF.

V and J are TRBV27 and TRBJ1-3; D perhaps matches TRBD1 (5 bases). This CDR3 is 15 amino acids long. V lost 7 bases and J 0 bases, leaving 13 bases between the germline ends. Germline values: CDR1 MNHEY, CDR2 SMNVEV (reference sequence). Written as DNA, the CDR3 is TGTGCCAGCATGGGGCCCCCAAGCTCTGGAAACACCATATATTTT. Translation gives CASMGPPSSGNTIYF.

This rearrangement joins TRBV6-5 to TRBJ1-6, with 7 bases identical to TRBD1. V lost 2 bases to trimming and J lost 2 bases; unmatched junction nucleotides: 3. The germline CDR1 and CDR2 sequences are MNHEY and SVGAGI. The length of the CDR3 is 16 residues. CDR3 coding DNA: TGTGCCAGCAGTTACGACAGGGAAACCTATAATTCACCCCTCCACTTT. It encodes CASSYDRETYNSPLHF.

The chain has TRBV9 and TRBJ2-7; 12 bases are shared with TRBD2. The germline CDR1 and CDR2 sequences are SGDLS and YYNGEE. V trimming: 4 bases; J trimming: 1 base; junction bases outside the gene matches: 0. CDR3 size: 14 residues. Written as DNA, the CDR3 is TGTGCCAGCAGCACTAGCGGGAGGTCCTACGAGCAGTACTTC. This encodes CASSTSGRSYEQYF.

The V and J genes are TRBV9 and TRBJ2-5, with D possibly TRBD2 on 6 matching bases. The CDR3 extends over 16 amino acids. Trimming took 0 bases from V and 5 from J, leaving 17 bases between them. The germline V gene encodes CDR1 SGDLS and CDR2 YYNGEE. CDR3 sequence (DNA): TGTGCCAGCAGCGTAGGAGGAGGGAGTTTTTCGGAGACCCAGTACTTC. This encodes CASSVGGGSFSETQYF.

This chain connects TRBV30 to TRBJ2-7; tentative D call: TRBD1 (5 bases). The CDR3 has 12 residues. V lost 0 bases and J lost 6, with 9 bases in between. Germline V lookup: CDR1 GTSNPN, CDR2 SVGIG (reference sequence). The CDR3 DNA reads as TGTGCCTGGAGTGTAGGACATCGCGAGCAGTACTTC. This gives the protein CAWSVGHREQYF.

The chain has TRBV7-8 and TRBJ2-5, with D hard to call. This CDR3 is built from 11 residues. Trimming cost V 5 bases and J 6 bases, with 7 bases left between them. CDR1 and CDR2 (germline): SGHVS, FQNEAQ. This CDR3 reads CASSQSQTQYF. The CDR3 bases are TGTGCCAGCAGCCAGAGTCAGACCCAGTACTTC.

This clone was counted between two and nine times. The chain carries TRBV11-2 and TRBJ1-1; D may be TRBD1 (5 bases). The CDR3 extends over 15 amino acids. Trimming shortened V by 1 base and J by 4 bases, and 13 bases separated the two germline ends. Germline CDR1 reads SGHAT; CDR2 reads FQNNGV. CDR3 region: CASSLVRGGGTEAFF. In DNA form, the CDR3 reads TGTGCCAGCAGCTTAGTAAGGGGAGGAGGCACTGAAGCTTTCTTT.

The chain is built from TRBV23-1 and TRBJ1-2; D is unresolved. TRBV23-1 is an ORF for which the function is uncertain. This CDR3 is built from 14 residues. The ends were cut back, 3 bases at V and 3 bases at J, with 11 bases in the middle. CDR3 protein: CASSHLRRDYGYTF. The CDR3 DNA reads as TGCGCCAGCAGTCACTTGAGGAGGGACTATGGCTACACCTTC.

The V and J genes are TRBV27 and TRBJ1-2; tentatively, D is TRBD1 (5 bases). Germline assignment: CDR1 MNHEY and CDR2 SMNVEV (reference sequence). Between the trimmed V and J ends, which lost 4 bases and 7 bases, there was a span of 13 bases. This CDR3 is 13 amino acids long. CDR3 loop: CASSSTGSGGYTF. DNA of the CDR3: TGTGCCAGCAGTTCCACAGGATCGGGTGGCTACACCTTC.